These 21 T cell receptor beta chains were sequenced from one sample in a study of blood T cells in healthy people across ages. Primers used in a second PCR of roughly 7 to 12 cycles were a sample-barcoded 5' primer and a J-beta primer mix. TCRdb analysed the 5' RACE reads with MiXCR anew, one entry per CDR3 protein. The sample holds 650,000 to 800,000 distinct CDR3 sequences; around 42% are singletons and the top ten take approximately 20%. Sequenced sample: blood. All receptors derive from a man aged 55 to 70 in good health.

The rearrangement joins TRBV6-2 or TRBV6-3 to TRBJ1-5, with 7 bases fitting TRBD1. Trimming cost V 5 bases and J 6 bases; bases outside gene matches: 13. The CDR3 is made up of 16 amino acids. CDR1 is MNHEY and CDR2 is SVGEGT in the germline V gene. The CDR3 is CASSNIQGQVFQPQHF. The CDR3 coding sequence is TGTGCCAGCAGTAACATACAGGGGCAGGTATTTCAGCCCCAGCATTTT.

Of note for this clonotype: A read error may explain this, as a much larger clone is one base away. V usage is TRBV5-1 and J usage is TRBJ2-1; possible D gene TRBD1, 6 bases. This CDR3 has 15 amino acids. The germline CDR1 and CDR2 sequences are SGHRS and YFSETQ. The CDR3: CAGSLRGTSYNEQFF. In DNA form, the CDR3 reads TGCGCCGGCAGCTTGAGAGGGACAAGTTACAATGAGCAGTTCTTC. The full variable domain, completed using reference TRBV5-1 and TRBJ2-1, is KAGVTQTPRYLIKTRGQQVTLSCSPISGHRSVSWYQQTPGQGLQFLFEYFSETQRNKGNFPGRFSGRQFSNSRSEMNVSTLELGDSALYLCAGSLRGTSYNEQFFGPGTRLTVL.

Worth noting for this clonotype: With a much larger clone just one base away, this may be a read error. The V gene is TRBV7-2, the J gene TRBJ1-6, with 8 bases identical to TRBD1. The CDR3 loop spans 18 amino acids. The V segment lost 3 bases and the J segment 8 bases; nucleotides outside the gene matches: 15. In germline, CDR1 is SGHTA, CDR2 FQGNSA. Here the CDR3 DNA reads TGTGCCAGCAGCTTGTTTCAGGGCAGACAGGGGTGCGATTCACCCCTCCACTTT. Protein: CASSLFQGRQGCDSPLHF.

At least ten counts were recorded for this clonotype. The chain links TRBV29-1 to TRBJ2-1; TRBD2 aligns across 7 bases. Unmatched junction bases numbered 28, after V lost 2 bases and J lost 9 bases. The CDR3 runs 20 residues. Germline V CDR1 and CDR2: SQVTM, ANQGSEA. CDR3 sequence (DNA): TGCAGCGTTGAATGGGACTATCCACCTAAGGGTTACATGCCCAGAACTGAGCAGTTCTTC. Its translation is CSVEWDYPPKGYMPRTEQFF.

The CDR3 nucleotides are TGTGCCAGCAGCTTAGCGGTGGGGACTAGTTTGCATGAGCAGTTCTTC. Translated: CASSLAVGTSLHEQFF. The rearrangement uses TRBV7-9 and TRBJ2-1, with TRBD2 identical over 8 bases. The V and J ends lost 0 bases and 8 bases, in that order; junction bases with no gene match: 9. Germline V CDR1 and CDR2: SEHNR, FQNEAQ (reference sequence). This CDR3 spans 16 amino acids.

This chain joins TRBV10-3 and TRBJ1-2; D is perhaps TRBD1 (6 bases). The CDR3 consists of 14 residues. V was shortened by 3 bases and J by 8 bases, with 16 bases between the two germline ends. Germline-derived CDR1 and CDR2 are ENHRY and SYGVKD. CDR3 coding DNA: TGTGCCATCAGTGACCGGGACAAGGGCTACGGCTACACCTTC. The encoded protein is CAISDRDKGYGYTF.

In its sample, this clonotype was seen a few times. The J gene is TRBJ2-5, the V gene TRBV6-2 or TRBV6-3, with 8 bases that match TRBD1. The CDR3 contains 14 residues. Losses at the gene ends were 6 bases for V and 4 bases for J; bases not matched to a gene: 7. CDR1 and CDR2 from the germline V gene are MNHEY and SVGEGT. As DNA, the CDR3 is TGTGCCAGCAGCGGACAGGGTGGAGTAGAGACCCAGTACTTC. This gives the protein CASSGQGGVETQYF.

This clonotype was detected only a few times. V and J are TRBV15 and TRBJ2-7; TRBD1 might be the D (7 bases). The CDR3 has 14 amino acids. Germline V lookup: CDR1 LNHNV, CDR2 YYDKDF (reference sequence). V lost 2 bases, J lost 4 bases, and 12 bases lay in between. CDR3 loop: CATSRPTGRYEQYF. DNA for the CDR3: TGTGCCACCAGCAGACCGACAGGGAGGTACGAGCAGTACTTC.

The table lists this clonotype with a few counts. The gene calls are TRBV18 and TRBJ2-1, with D hard to call. Trimming removed 1 base at V and 9 bases at J, with 10 bases between. Germline CDR1 KGHSH, CDR2 LQKENI. The CDR3 runs to 13 residues. As DNA, the CDR3 is TGTGCCAGCTCACCACGGGGTTACGGTGAGCAGTTCTTC. This encodes CASSPRGYGEQFF.

The genes are TRBV20-1 and TRBJ1-2; TRBD1 is a possible D gene (6 bases). The CDR3 totals 14 residues. The germline V and J ends were trimmed by 6 bases and 8 bases, with 22 bases remaining between them. CDR1 and CDR2 (germline): DFQATT, SNEGSKA (reference sequence). In DNA, the CDR3 is TGCAGTGCGCCGGACAGCTCTCAGCCAGGGGGCTACACCTTC. Residues: CSAPDSSQPGGYTF.

This clonotype was detected only once. This chain joins TRBV5-6 and TRBJ1-2; D remains ambiguous. Germline CDR1 is SGHDT and CDR2 is YYEEEE. V was trimmed by 10 bases and J by 3 bases, leaving 22 bases between them. The CDR3 has 15 residues. The CDR3 nucleotides are TGTGCCTCAACCAACCGACCGTCTGGGTACTATGGCTACACCTTC. This sequence encodes CASTNRPSGYYGYTF.

The chain joins TRBV5-1 to TRBJ1-6, with unresolved D. The CDR3 runs 14 residues. The germline V gene encodes CDR1 SGHRS and CDR2 YFSETQ. V gave up 1 base and J gave up 6 bases, with 8 bases separating them. The CDR3 is CASSLYQTNSPLHF. CDR3 DNA sequence: TGCGCCAGCAGCTTGTACCAGACTAATTCACCCCTCCACTTT. Complete variable domain (other parts from reference TRBV5-1 and TRBJ1-6): KAGVTQTPRYLIKTRGQQVTLSCSPISGHRSVSWYQQTPGQGLQFLFEYFSETQRNKGNFPGRFSGRQFSNSRSEMNVSTLELGDSALYLCASSLYQTNSPLHFGNGTRLTVT.

This chain joins TRBV7-9 and TRBJ2-6; no clear D gene. Per the germline V gene, CDR1 is SEHNR and CDR2 is FQNEAQ (reference sequence). The V end was cut by 5 bases, the J end by 1 base, with 9 bases between. This CDR3 contains 15 residues. CDR3 residues: CASSRTESGANVLTF. CDR3 coding DNA: TGTGCCAGCAGCCGGACGGAATCTGGGGCCAACGTCCTGACTTTC.

As for this clonotype: One end of the junction varies from germline; a read error may be responsible. This chain links TRBV2 with TRBJ2-3, with D hard to call. The germline CDR1 and CDR2 sequences are SNHLY and FYNNEI. This CDR3 has 13 residues. The CDR3 here is CASSESYTDTRYF. CDR3 sequence (DNA): TGTGCCAGCAGTGAGAGCTACACAGATACGCGGTATTTT.

This clonotype was recorded many times. CDR3 DNA: TGTGCCAGCAGCGAGGGGGCAGGGGAGGCCTACGAGCAGTACTTC. Its translation is CASSEGAGEAYEQYF. This chain uses TRBV7-2 with TRBJ2-7; tentative D call: TRBD1 (7 bases). Looked up from germline, CDR1 is SGHTA and CDR2 is FQGNSA. With 5 bases removed from V and 2 bases from J, the gap between germline ends came to 16 bases. The CDR3 is 15 residues long.

There are a few counts of this clonotype. This chain links TRBV6-6 with TRBJ1-5; 9 bases fit TRBD1. The CDR3 loop spans 14 amino acids. CDR1 is MNHNY and CDR2 is SVGAGI in the germline V gene (reference sequence). V gave up 6 bases and J gave up 5 bases; unmatched junction bases: 5. CDR3 nucleotide sequence: TGTGCCAGCAGGTTGGGACAGGGACATCAGCCCCAGCATTTT. Encoded protein: CASRLGQGHQPQHF.

This clonotype was counted only a few times. The chain employs TRBV5-4 and TRBJ2-5; D possibly matches TRBD1 or TRBD2 (5 bases each). The V and J ends lost 0 bases and 6 bases respectively, with 12 bases between them. The germline V gene encodes CDR1 SGHNT and CDR2 YYREEE (reference sequence). The length of the CDR3 is 14 residues. CDR3 protein: CASSLEVGTQTQYF. CDR3 nucleotide sequence: TGTGCCAGCAGCTTGGAAGTGGGGACGCAGACCCAGTACTTC. Using reference TRBV5-4 and TRBJ2-5 for the parts outside the CDR3, the full variable domain is ETGVTQSPTHLIKTRGQQVTLRCSSQSGHNTVSWYQQALGQGPQFIFQYYREEENGRGNFPPRFSGLQFPNYSSELNVNALELDDSALYLCASSLEVGTQTQYFGPGTRLLVL.

The sample holds a few counts of this clonotype. The V gene is TRBV6-5, the J gene TRBJ1-2, with D unresolved. The V gene lost 0 bases and the J gene lost 8 bases, with 13 bases spanning the gap. Germline CDR1 MNHEY, CDR2 SVGAGI. The CDR3 is 14 residues long. The CDR3 sequence: CASSYSKEGTGYTF. CDR3 nucleotide sequence: TGTGCCAGCAGTTACTCGAAAGAGGGCACGGGCTACACCTTC.

CDR3 residues: CSVKQGPNTEAFF. CDR3 in DNA: TGCAGCGTTAAACAGGGACCGAACACTGAAGCTTTCTTT. The chain has TRBV29-1 and TRBJ1-1; D is perhaps TRBD1 (6 bases). The V end was cut by 5 bases, the J end by 1 base, with 11 bases between. The CDR3 is made up of 13 amino acids. The germline V gene has CDR1 SQVTM and CDR2 ANQGSEA. The entire variable domain, with the rest obtained from reference TRBV29-1 and TRBJ1-1, is as follows: SAVISQKPSRDICQRGTSLTIQCQVDSQVTMMFWYRQQPGQSLTLIATANQGSEATYESGFVIDKFPISRPNLTFSTLTVSNMSPEDSSIYLCSVKQGPNTEAFFGQGTRLTVV.

The chain employs TRBV20-1 and TRBJ2-4, with 10 bases matching TRBD1. The V and J ends lost 3 bases and 6 bases, in that order; junction bases with no gene match: 8. Germline CDR1 is DFQATT and CDR2 is SNEGSKA (reference sequence). The CDR3 covers 15 residues. The CDR3 DNA reads as TGCAGTGCTAGTCAAGGGACAGGGGACGGAAACATTCAGTACTTC. Translating it yields CSASQGTGDGNIQYF.

The chain links TRBV20-1 to TRBJ2-5, with D perhaps TRBD1 (6 bases). The ends were cut back, 5 bases at V and 7 bases at J, with 23 bases in the middle. The CDR3 loop spans 15 amino acids. The V gene's germline CDR1 is DFQATT and CDR2 SNEGSKA (reference sequence). This CDR3 is CSAHFPGTTQGTQYF. DNA for the CDR3: TGCAGTGCTCATTTCCCCGGGACAACCCAGGGGACCCAGTACTTC.